The sample holds many counts of the clone carrying this T cell receptor beta chain. Antigen specificity is unknown. The sample belongs to a study of human T cells and chemical hapten exposure. Study as a whole: It was small differences in pooled library volume that mainly caused per-sample TCR yields to vary.

This CDR3 has 14 residues. The V and J ends lost 6 bases and 4 bases respectively, with 15 bases between them. Indicated time point: pre-sensitization, week 0. Treatment meaning: therapeutic diphenylcyclopropenone sensitization with weekly scalp DPC. Study-level findings and limits: Counts of expanded TCRs at PT1 were positively correlated with patch test score. Donor immune responses may differ from healthy people's, since all donors had alopecia.

Source study methods: Across samples, TCR counts had a median of about 92,000 and ranged from roughly 23,224 to 700,000. MiXCR was run by TCRdb on the RACE reads, yielding one entry per CDR3 protein. The V and J calls shown here were made by TCRdb, not taken from the authors' results. The table shows some 98,000 distinct CDR3 sequences, with roughly a tenth occurring only once. Source: whole blood, taken in connection with sensitization to the hapten diphenylcyclopropenone (DPC). The sequence was collected from a woman aged 60 to 75 with alopecia areata. Some clones in this sample may be carry-over from other donors' samples. The chain couples TRBV12-3 or TRBV12-4 to TRBJ1-1; possibly TRBD1 for D (5 bases). In DNA form, the CDR3 reads TGTGCCAGCAGCTCAGGGACCAGGTTCACTGAAGCTTTCTTT. Translating it yields CASSSGTRFTEAFF.